This TCR beta chain was observed in a study of blood T cell repertoires in COVID-19. In the study overall: The United States, Italy and Spain were the sources of the acute and convalescent COVID-19 samples. T cells, B-cell-depleted T cells, or PBMCs supplied cDNA or gDNA.

In the original processing: By means of reference gene primer amplification, nucleated cell counts were estimated. Profiled with immunoSEQ multiplex PCR; TCRdb holds only in-frame clones, not every one. The V and J calls and clone size were taken over from that table, and D and trimming were inferred from the DNA. Of over 250,000 clones listed, approximately 85% were seen once; the top ten hold more than 4.5%. This CDR3 spans 14 amino acids. The germline CDR1 and CDR2 sequences are LGHDT and YNNKEL (reference sequence). The V end was cut by 1 base, the J end by 6 bases, with 12 bases between. V usage is TRBV3-1 (or the pseudogene TRBV3-2) and J usage is TRBJ1-2, with D possibly TRBD1 on 6 matching bases. The receptor comes from a man aged 50 to 60 with active or convalescent COVID-19. The sample taken for sequencing was peripheral blood. CDR3 amino acids: CASSQVDRINGYTF. The CDR3 DNA follows: TGTGCCAGCAGCCAAGTCGACAGGATAAATGGCTACACCTTC.